This T cell receptor beta chain was sequenced in a study of shared clonotypes between healthy human individuals. The table came from immunoSEQ multiplex PCR; TCRdb's copy has only in-frame clones and leaves some out. The sample includes some 1 million clones, 70% to 80% of them seen just once. V lost 6 bases and J 0 bases, leaving 11 bases between the germline ends. This CDR3 spans 14 amino acids. Germline V gives CDR1 SNHLY, CDR2 FYNNEI. Sequencing was done on a sample of memory CD4+ T cells sorted from blood. Subset indicated: CD45RA-negative fraction. The rearrangement uses TRBV2 and TRBJ1-2, with D possibly being TRBD1 (6 bases). This clonotype originated in a man aged 18 to 30 in good health. The CDR3 nucleotides are TGTGCCAGCAGGGGACACGTATCTAACTATGGCTACACCTTC. It specifies CASRGHVSNYGYTF.